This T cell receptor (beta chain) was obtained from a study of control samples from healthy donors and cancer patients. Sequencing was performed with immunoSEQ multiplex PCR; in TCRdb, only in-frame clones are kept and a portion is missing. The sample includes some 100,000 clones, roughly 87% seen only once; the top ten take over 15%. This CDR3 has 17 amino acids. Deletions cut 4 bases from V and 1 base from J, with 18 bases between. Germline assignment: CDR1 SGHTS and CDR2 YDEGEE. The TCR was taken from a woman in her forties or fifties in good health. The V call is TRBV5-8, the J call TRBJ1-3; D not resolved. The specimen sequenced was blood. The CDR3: CASSLDAVGRSGNTIYF. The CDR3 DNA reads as TGTGCCAGCAGCCTTGACGCCGTTGGGAGGTCTGGAAACACCATATATTTT.